What follows are 12 T cell receptor beta chains derived from one specimen sequenced in a study of blood T cell repertoires in COVID-19. TCRdb's table, derived via immunoSEQ multiplex PCR, lists solely in-frame clones and lacks some. The sample lists 130,000 or so clones; roughly 85% were seen once. Material: peripheral blood. These receptors all stem from a human donor in a cohort sampled during active COVID-19.

The genes are TRBV3-1 (or the pseudogene TRBV3-2) and TRBJ2-3; D remains ambiguous. The V and J ends lost 0 bases and 5 bases respectively, with 6 bases between them. The CDR3 contains 13 residues. Germline V gene data show CDR1 as LGHDT and CDR2 as YNNKEL (reference sequence). The CDR3 nucleotides are TGTGCCAGCAGCCAAGACCCCGGAGATACGCAGTATTTT. Translation gives CASSQDPGDTQYF.

The chain is built from TRBV12-3 or TRBV12-4 and TRBJ2-1; D gene ambiguous. Trimming removed 5 bases from V and 9 bases from J, with 14 bases in between. The CDR3 sequence is 13 residues long. The CDR3 bases are TGTGCCAGCAGTCCGCAAATCGACTCTGAGCAGTTCTTC. Protein: CASSPQIDSEQFF.

V gene TRBV28 combines with J gene TRBJ1-1; no firm D call. This CDR3 has 13 residues. Germline CDR1 is MDHEN and CDR2 is SYDVKM. Deletions cut 4 bases from V and 3 bases from J, with 9 bases between. The chain's CDR3 is CASSSSTYTEAFF. CDR3 nucleotides: TGTGCCAGCAGTTCGTCTACGTACACTGAAGCTTTCTTT.

The chain combines TRBV9 with TRBJ1-3; no firm D call. V was clipped by 1 base and J by 7 bases, with 9 bases between them. In germline, CDR1 is SGDLS, CDR2 YYNGEE. The CDR3 extends over 13 amino acids. CDR3 nucleotide sequence: TGTGCCAGCAGCGTAAATCCCGGGAACACCATATATTTT. This encodes CASSVNPGNTIYF. The full variable domain, its missing parts supplied by reference TRBV9 and TRBJ1-3, is DSGVTQTPKHLITATGQRVTLRCSPRSGDLSVYWYQQSLDQGLQFLIQYYNGEERAKGNILERFSAQQFPDLHSELNLSSLELGDSALYFCASSVNPGNTIYFGEGSWLTVV.

The table lists this clone with many counts. The chain is built from TRBV2 and TRBJ2-1; TRBD2 matches 14 bases. J gave up 7 bases and V 4 bases, and 3 bases lay outside the gene matches. The germline gives CDR1 SNHLY, CDR2 FYNNEI. The CDR3 consists of 15 residues. Written as DNA, the CDR3 is TGTGCCAGCAGTGCCGGGACTAGCGGGAGAAATGAGCAGTTCTTC. The encoded protein is CASSAGTSGRNEQFF.

The V gene is TRBV7-8, the J gene TRBJ2-1; TRBD2 matches 10 bases. The CDR3 consists of 16 residues. V gave up 8 bases and J gave up 5 bases; unmatched junction bases: 12. In germline, CDR1 is SGHVS, CDR2 FQNEAQ. In DNA form, the CDR3 reads TGTGCCAGCGGACCGGGGGCTAGCGGGAGTCACAATGAGCAGTTCTTC. Its translation is CASGPGASGSHNEQFF.

The rearrangement links TRBV7-8 to TRBJ2-1, with D possibly being TRBD2 (5 bases). The CDR3 loop spans 11 amino acids. Germline V gene lookup returns CDR1 SGHVS and CDR2 FQNEAQ. The ends were cut back, 6 bases at V and 10 bases at J, with 10 bases in the middle. CDR3 sequence (DNA): TGTGCCAGCAGTCCGGACTCCGAGCAGTTCTTC. Protein: CASSPDSEQFF.

This clone was seen only once. The chain employs TRBV20-1 and TRBJ2-7; D is unclear. This CDR3 spans 12 amino acids. CDR1 is DFQATT and CDR2 is SNEGSKA in the germline V gene (reference sequence). The V end lost 3 bases, the J end lost 5 bases, and 11 bases lay between the germline ends. The DNA for the CDR3 is TGCAGTGCTAGTACCCAGGTTAACGAGCAGTACTTC. As protein: CSASTQVNEQYF.

The V and J genes are TRBV28 and TRBJ2-2; 7 nucleotides match TRBD1. V shed 7 bases and J 6 bases; nucleotides not matched to a gene: 8. Germline assignment: CDR1 MDHEN and CDR2 SYDVKM. The CDR3 sequence is 14 residues long. The CDR3 coding sequence is TGTGCCAGCACTCCGACAGGGAGTGCCGGGGAGCTGTTTTTT. Amino acid sequence: CASTPTGSAGELFF. The full variable domain, rest sourced from reference TRBV28 and TRBJ2-2, is DVKVTQSSRYLVKRTGEKVFLECVQDMDHENMFWYRQDPGLGLRLIYFSYDVKMKEKGDIPEGYSVSREKKERFSLILESASTNQTSMYLCASTPTGSAGELFFGEGSRLTVL.

The chain has TRBV2 and TRBJ1-2; D is possibly TRBD1 (5 bases). This CDR3 comprises 12 residues. The V gene's germline CDR1 is SNHLY and CDR2 FYNNEI. V lost 4 bases to trimming and J lost 6 bases, with 9 bases between them. The CDR3 DNA is TGTGCCAGCAGTGGAGAAGGGGATGGCTACACCTTC. This codes for CASSGEGDGYTF.

This chain links TRBV5-1 with TRBJ2-2; D is undetermined. The CDR3 contains 14 residues. Germline lookup yields CDR1 SGHRS and CDR2 YFSETQ. Trimming took off 4 bases at V and 4 bases at J, with 11 bases between the two ends. CDR3 sequence (DNA): TGCGCCAGCAGCCCGTTGGCAGGCACCGGGGAGCTGTTTTTT. Its translation is CASSPLAGTGELFF.

The chain recombines TRBV15 with TRBJ1-1, with 9 positions matching TRBD1. J lost 4 bases, V lost 0 bases, and 9 bases had no gene match. The length of the CDR3 is 17 residues. Germline V lookup: CDR1 LNHNV, CDR2 YYDKDF (reference sequence). The DNA of the CDR3 is TGTGCCACCAGCAGAGAACCACAGGGGGCCAGGGGCACTGAAGCTTTCTTT. Translating gives CATSREPQGARGTEAFF.